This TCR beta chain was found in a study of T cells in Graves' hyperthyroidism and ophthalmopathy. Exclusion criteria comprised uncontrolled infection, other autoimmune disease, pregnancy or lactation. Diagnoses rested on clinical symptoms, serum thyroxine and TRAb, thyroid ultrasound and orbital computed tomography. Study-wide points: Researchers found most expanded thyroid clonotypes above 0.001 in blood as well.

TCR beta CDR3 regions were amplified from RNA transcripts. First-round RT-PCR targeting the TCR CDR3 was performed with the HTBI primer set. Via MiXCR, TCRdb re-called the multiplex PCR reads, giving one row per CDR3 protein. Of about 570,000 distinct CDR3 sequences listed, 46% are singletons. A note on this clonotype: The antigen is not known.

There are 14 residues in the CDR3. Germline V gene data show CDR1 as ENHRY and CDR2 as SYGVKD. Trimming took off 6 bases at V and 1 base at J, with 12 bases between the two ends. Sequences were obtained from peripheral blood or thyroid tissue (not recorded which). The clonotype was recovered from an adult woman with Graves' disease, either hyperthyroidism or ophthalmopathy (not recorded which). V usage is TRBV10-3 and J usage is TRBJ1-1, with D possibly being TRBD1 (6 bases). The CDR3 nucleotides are TGTGCCATCAGGAGGGGGGTAGCGAACACTGAAGCTTTCTTT. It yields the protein CAIRRGVANTEAFF.